This TCR beta chain stems from a study of CD8 T cells in Susac syndrome. Sequencing of TCR beta was performed on blood CD8+ and CD4+ T cells. TEMRA cells were FACS-enriched, while CD8+ and CD4+ T cells were negatively isolated. Germline CDR1 is LGHNA and CDR2 is YSLEER. The CDR3 totals 19 residues. V shed 1 base and J 2 bases; nucleotides not matched to a gene: 12. Random hexamers primed reverse transcription of roughly 0.5 to 1 ug RNA. Amplification of the TCR beta CDR3 was carried out by immunoSEQ multiplex PCR, which spanned a total of 54 Vbeta and 13 Jbeta segments. A single record per CDR3 protein comes from TCRdb applying MiXCR to the immunoSEQ multiplex PCR reads. The sample includes about 300,000 distinct CDR3 sequences, approximately 91% seen only once; the top ten take approximately 0.18%.

This chain links TRBV4-3 with TRBJ2-1; 9 nucleotides line up with TRBD1. The sequenced sample consisted of CD8+ T cells from PBMCs. The source of this sequence is a human donor with multiple sclerosis. The CDR3 DNA reads as TGCGCCAGCAGCCAAGCGAGTCCCGGGACAGGGAAACCCTACAATGAGCAGTTCTTC. Amino acids: CASSQASPGTGKPYNEQFF.